This T cell receptor beta chain was obtained from a study of cytomegalovirus exposure and HLA in healthy donors. The overall study: Later, an analysis reported that the 110 or so validation repertoires had used the same platform as the approximately 630 first-cohort repertoires.

In regard to this clone: The antigen remains unidentified.

Study-level points and caveats: It was approximately 170 TCR beta chains that were listed as cytomegalovirus-associated. The study found most TCR sequences rare, yet found some public TCRs in many donors.

Repertoires were generated with immunoSEQ multiplex PCR, while TCRdb's copy carries only in-frame clones and drops some. The table has 130,000 to 150,000 clones, roughly nine tenths seen once. The CDR3 is 14 amino acids. The junction had 6 bases not matched to a gene; V was cut back by 5 bases and J by 3 bases. CDR1 and CDR2 from the germline V gene are LNHDA and SQIVND (reference sequence). The material sequenced was PBMCs. The J gene is TRBJ1-2, the V gene TRBV19; TRBD1 matches 7 bases. The clonotype comes from a man aged 18 to 29 in good health and CMV-seronegative. CDR3 amino acids: CASSPRDSYYGYTF. The CDR3 DNA is TGTGCCAGTAGTCCCCGGGACAGCTACTATGGCTACACCTTC.